These 30 T cell receptor beta chains were sequenced from one sample in a study of OX40 agonist ivuxolimab in advanced cancers. Only in-frame clones appear in the TCRdb table, and some are missing; sequencing was by immunoSEQ multiplex PCR. The data contain around 99,000 clones, around 87% of them seen just once; the ten biggest clones take up around 0.16%. Specimen: CD4+ or CD8+ T cells sorted from blood, collected in a trial of the OX40 agonist ivuxolimab. The receptors shown here come from an adult with an advanced solid tumor such as melanoma, head and neck, liver or kidney cancer.

CDR3: CASTTEWTNGEQFF. In DNA form, the CDR3 reads TGTGCCAGCACCACAGAGTGGACTAACGGTGAGCAGTTCTTC. The V gene is TRBV6-6, the J gene TRBJ2-1; a possible D gene is TRBD2 (6 bases). V shed 7 bases and J shed 9 bases, with 19 bases lying between them. The germline V gene encodes CDR1 MNHNY and CDR2 SVGAGI (reference sequence). This CDR3 spans 14 amino acids.

The chain uses TRBV27 and TRBJ1-1; D call uncertain. With 6 bases removed from V and 1 base from J, the gap between germline ends came to 9 bases. This CDR3 is 13 amino acids long. Germline V gene sequence: CDR1 MNHEY, CDR2 SMNVEV (reference sequence). CDR3 DNA sequence: TGTGCCAGCAGCCAAAAGAGGAACACTGAAGCTTTCTTT. Amino acid sequence: CASSQKRNTEAFF.

This clone was detected only once. The rearrangement links TRBV7-8 to TRBJ1-1, with D hard to call. The CDR3 covers 15 residues. The V end lost 1 base, the J end lost 0 bases, and 9 bases lay between the germline ends. Germline CDR1 SGHVS, CDR2 FQNEAQ. The CDR3 region is CASSLGVLMNTEAFF. CDR3 nucleotide sequence: TGTGCCAGCAGCTTAGGCGTCCTCATGAACACTGAAGCTTTCTTT.

The rearrangement joins TRBV19 to TRBJ1-3, with a weak D call TRBD1 (5 bases). Germline lookup yields CDR1 LNHDA and CDR2 SQIVND (reference sequence). V lost 10 bases to trimming and J lost 1 base, with 11 bases between them. CDR3 size: 13 residues. For the CDR3, the DNA is TGTGCCACAGGACGGGGGTCTGGAAACACCATATATTTT. It translates to CATGRGSGNTIYF.

With regard to this clone: Other DNA sequences from this sample encode an identical CDR3 as well. The rearrangement links TRBV5-1 to TRBJ2-7, with TRBD1 matching over 8 bases. With 4 bases clipped from V and 4 bases from J, the junction kept 10 bases outside the gene matches. The V gene's germline CDR1 is SGHRS and CDR2 YFSETQ. The CDR3 runs 15 residues. CDR3 coding DNA: TGCGCCAGCAGCCTGGCCGGACAGGGTATATACGAGCAGTACTTC. Translation gives CASSLAGQGIYEQYF.

The gene calls are TRBV2 and TRBJ2-3; the match to TRBD2 covers 10 bases. The CDR3 sequence is 16 residues long. The germline V gene encodes CDR1 SNHLY and CDR2 FYNNEI. J was trimmed by 7 bases and V by 0 bases; bases with no gene match: 7. The chain's CDR3 is CASSEAQGLALNTQYF. The CDR3 nucleotides are TGTGCCAGCAGTGAAGCGCAGGGACTAGCGCTGAATACGCAGTATTTT.

The J gene is TRBJ1-2, the V gene TRBV5-4; 9 bases line up with TRBD1. This CDR3 contains 14 residues. V shed 0 bases and J 3 bases; nucleotides not matched to a gene: 0. Germline-derived CDR1 and CDR2 are SGHNT and YYREEE (reference sequence). The CDR3 spells CASSLGQGDYGYTF. As DNA, the CDR3 is TGTGCCAGCAGCTTGGGACAGGGGGACTATGGCTACACCTTC.

The V call is TRBV11-2, the J call TRBJ2-1, with 11 bases fitting TRBD2. This CDR3 comprises 16 residues. CDR1 and CDR2 from the germline V gene are SGHAT and FQNNGV. V trimming: 1 base; J trimming: 9 bases; junction bases outside the gene matches: 8. In nucleotides, the CDR3 is TGTGCCAGCAGCTTAGGGGTTAGCGGGGGGGCCAGTGAGCAGTTCTTC. Translating gives CASSLGVSGGASEQFF. The full variable domain, in which reference TRBV11-2 and TRBJ2-1 provide the parts outside the CDR3, is EAGVAQSPRYKIIEKRQSVAFWCNPISGHATLYWYQQILGQGPKLLIQFQNNGVVDDSQLPKDRFSAERLKGVDSTLKIQPAKLEDSAVYLCASSLGVSGGASEQFFGPGTRLTVL.

The chain joins TRBV18 to TRBJ2-3, with TRBD2 as a possible D gene (6 bases). The CDR3 is made up of 18 amino acids. Looked up from germline, CDR1 is KGHSH and CDR2 is LQKENI. Trimming removed 2 bases at V and 0 bases at J, with 18 bases between. The CDR3 DNA reads as TGTGCCAGCTCACCAAACCGTAGGACCGGGACTAGCACAGATACGCAGTATTTT. Its protein product is CASSPNRRTGTSTDTQYF.

The chain has TRBV27 and TRBJ2-2; 9 bases agree with TRBD2. The V segment lost 7 bases and the J segment 0 bases; nucleotides outside the gene matches: 6. CDR3 size: 16 residues. CDR1 is MNHEY and CDR2 is SMNVEV in the germline V gene (reference sequence). The CDR3 loop reads CASKTSGRANTGELFF. The CDR3 nucleotides read TGTGCCAGCAAGACTAGCGGCCGCGCGAACACCGGGGAGCTGTTTTTT.

The gene calls are TRBV28 and TRBJ2-1, with TRBD2 matching over 13 bases. The germline gives CDR1 MDHEN, CDR2 SYDVKM. This CDR3 is built from 15 residues. Trimming removed 8 bases from V and 2 bases from J; junction bases left unmatched: 3. This CDR3 reads CASETSGRTYNEQFF. The CDR3 coding sequence is TGTGCCAGCGAGACTAGCGGGAGGACCTACAATGAGCAGTTCTTC. Full variable domain (outside the CDR3, taken from reference TRBV28 and TRBJ2-1): DVKVTQSSRYLVKRTGEKVFLECVQDMDHENMFWYRQDPGLGLRLIYFSYDVKMKEKGDIPEGYSVSREKKERFSLILESASTNQTSMYLCASETSGRTYNEQFFGPGTRLTVL.

J is TRBJ1-4 and V is TRBV5-1; D gene unclear. The germline gives CDR1 SGHRS, CDR2 YFSETQ. Trimming removed 5 bases at V and 0 bases at J, with 11 bases between. The CDR3 length is 15 residues. CDR3 nucleotides: TGCGCCAGCAGAGGCAGGATTGCAACTAATGAAAAACTGTTTTTT. Its translation: CASRGRIATNEKLFF.

This sequence joins TRBV18 and TRBJ2-5; D gene unclear. This CDR3 contains 13 residues. The V end lost 6 bases, the J end lost 2 bases, and 10 bases lay between the germline ends. The germline V gene encodes CDR1 KGHSH and CDR2 LQKENI. The CDR3 here is CASSAIQQETQYF. The CDR3 nucleotides read TGTGCCAGCTCGGCGATCCAGCAAGAGACCCAGTACTTC.

A remark on this clone: At one boundary the junction diverges from the germline segment, which might be a read error. V is TRBV6-5 and J is TRBJ2-2; 8 bases map to TRBD1. Germline CDR1 reads MNHEY; CDR2 reads SVGAGI. The CDR3 runs to 15 residues. CDR3: CASSAGGANTGELFF. CDR3 in DNA: TGTGCCAGCAGCGCAGGGGGCGCGAATACCGGGGAGCTGTTTTTT.

Comments on this clone: Other DNA sequences of this sample code for an identical CDR3. The chain uses TRBV18 and TRBJ1-2; tentative D call: TRBD1 (6 bases). The CDR3 is made up of 13 amino acids. CDR1 KGHSH and CDR2 LQKENI come from the germline V gene. The V gene lost 2 bases and the J gene lost 5 bases, with 9 bases spanning the gap. CDR3 bases: TGTGCCAGCTCACCAGGGCAGGGGTATGGCTACACCTTC. It encodes CASSPGQGYGYTF.

The chain uses TRBV5-1 and TRBJ1-1; TRBD1 aligns across 7 bases. Germline V gives CDR1 SGHRS, CDR2 YFSETQ. Losses at the gene ends were 0 bases for V and 5 bases for J; bases not matched to a gene: 7. This CDR3 is 15 amino acids long. CDR3: CASSLAPQGGTEAFF. The CDR3 DNA reads TGCGCCAGCAGCTTGGCCCCTCAGGGGGGAACTGAAGCTTTCTTT.

This chain joins TRBV11-3 and TRBJ2-7; TRBD2 matches at 7 bases. V shed 9 bases and J 1 base; nucleotides not matched to a gene: 3. CDR1 and CDR2 from the germline V gene are SGHNT and YENEEA. The CDR3 contains 12 residues. CDR3 nucleotide sequence: TGTGCCAGTAGCGGGTCATCCTACGAGCAGTACTTC. Its translation: CASSGSSYEQYF.

The chain is built from TRBV7-2 and TRBJ2-2; no definite D call. This CDR3 spans 14 amino acids. Germline-derived CDR1 and CDR2 are SGHTA and FQGNSA. V lost 5 bases, J lost 0 bases, and 7 bases lay in between. This chain's CDR3 is CASSLVANTGELFF. CDR3 in DNA: TGTGCCAGCAGCCTAGTCGCGAACACCGGGGAGCTGTTTTTT.

The CDR3 region is CSVDGAGGRNEQFF. CDR3 sequence (DNA): TGCAGCGTTGATGGAGCGGGCGGGAGGAATGAGCAGTTCTTC. The chain combines TRBV29-1 with TRBJ2-1, with 8 nucleotides matching TRBD2. Germline V CDR1 and CDR2: SQVTM, ANQGSEA. Unmatched junction bases numbered 8, after V lost 3 bases and J lost 7 bases. This CDR3 has 14 residues.

V is TRBV15 and J is TRBJ2-5, with D hard to call. CDR1 and CDR2 from the germline V gene are LNHNV and YYDKDF (reference sequence). The V end lost 4 bases, the J end lost 5 bases, and 14 bases lay between the germline ends. The CDR3 runs to 14 residues. In nucleotides, the CDR3 is TGTGCCACCAGCACCAACCTGGGTGGGGAGACCCAGTACTTC. Its protein is CATSTNLGGETQYF. Drawing the rest from reference TRBV15 and TRBJ2-5, the complete variable domain is DAMVIQNPRYQVTQFGKPVTLSCSQTLNHNVMYWYQQKSSQAPKLLFHYYDKDFNNEADTPDNFQSRRPNTSFCFLDIRSPGLGDTAMYLCATSTNLGGETQYFGPGTRLLVL.

The chain couples TRBV29-1 to TRBJ2-7, with 8 bases identical to TRBD2. Trimming at V came to 5 bases and at J to 0 bases, leaving 6 bases not matched to a gene. Per the germline V gene, CDR1 is SQVTM and CDR2 is ANQGSEA. CDR3 length: 14 residues. The CDR3 sequence is CSVLAGTSSYEQYF. DNA for the CDR3: TGCAGCGTTCTGGCGGGGACTAGCTCCTACGAGCAGTACTTC.

Only one count was recorded for this clone. This rearrangement joins TRBV25-1 to TRBJ1-6; possible D gene TRBD1, 6 bases. V lost 2 bases and J lost 7, with 9 bases in between. Germline loops: CDR1 MGHDK, CDR2 SYGVNS. This CDR3 spans 14 amino acids. The CDR3 region has the DNA TGTGCCAGCAGTGAACAGGGGAAGAATTCACCCCTCCACTTT. Translation gives CASSEQGKNSPLHF.

This sequence joins TRBV5-4 and TRBJ2-5; unclear D gene. The CDR3 is 14 residues long. From germline, CDR1 is SGHNT and CDR2 YYREEE (reference sequence). Trimming took 3 bases from V and 5 from J, leaving 14 bases between them. The CDR3 DNA is TGTGCCAGCAGCTCTGGGCTAGTCGAGGAGACCCAGTACTTC. This encodes CASSSGLVEETQYF.

The chain is built from TRBV9 and TRBJ2-5; D is perhaps TRBD1 (5 bases). The CDR3 runs to 13 residues. V dropped 0 bases and J dropped 3 bases, with 6 bases sitting between them. Germline V lookup: CDR1 SGDLS, CDR2 YYNGEE. The CDR3 DNA follows: TGTGCCAGCAGCGTAGGCAGGGAAGAGACCCAGTACTTC. The encoded protein is CASSVGREETQYF.

This chain uses TRBV7-2 with TRBJ2-7; possibly TRBD1 or TRBD2 for D (5 bases each). Germline CDR1 reads SGHTA; CDR2 reads FQGNSA. CDR3 length equals 11 residues. V was cut by 6 bases and J by 2 bases, with 5 bases left in between. This chain's CDR3 is CASRGAYEQYF. The CDR3 nucleotides are TGTGCCAGCAGGGGGGCCTACGAGCAGTACTTC.

Turning to this clone: Other DNA sequences in the sample encode the same CDR3. The chain is built from TRBV12-5 and TRBJ2-1; 8 bases map to TRBD2. V was pared by 5 bases and J by 4 bases, with 7 bases of the junction left unmatched. The CDR3 length is 15 residues. Per the germline V gene, CDR1 is LGHNT and CDR2 is FRNRAP. The CDR3 DNA follows: TGTGCTAGTGGTCTCGGCCTAGCGGGTTACAATGAGCAGTTCTTC. Translating it yields CASGLGLAGYNEQFF.

The chain carries TRBV13 and TRBJ2-1, with 10 bases matching TRBD1. Germline CDR1 is PRHDT and CDR2 is FYEKMQ (reference sequence). With 5 bases clipped from V and 7 bases from J, the junction kept 14 bases outside the gene matches. The CDR3 is 17 residues long. In DNA, the CDR3 is TGTGCCAGCAGCCGCCCCGGGGGGGGACAGGGGCTAAATGAGCAGTTCTTC. Translated, it gives CASSRPGGGQGLNEQFF.

The J gene is TRBJ2-1, the V gene TRBV6-6, with TRBD2 matching over 8 bases. CDR1 and CDR2 from the germline V gene are MNHNY and SVGAGI (reference sequence). V was pared by 0 bases and J by 9 bases, with 7 bases of the junction left unmatched. The CDR3 has 15 residues. CDR3 region: CASSYSPGLGAEQFF. CDR3 nucleotide sequence: TGTGCCAGCAGTTACTCGCCGGGACTAGGGGCTGAGCAGTTCTTC.

The chain recombines TRBV9 with TRBJ1-3; 9 nucleotides agree with TRBD1. Losses at the gene ends were 0 bases for V and 4 bases for J; bases not matched to a gene: 2. CDR3 length: 15 amino acids. The germline V gene has CDR1 SGDLS and CDR2 YYNGEE. The CDR3 coding sequence is TGTGCCAGCAGCGTAGGGGACAGGGTAGGAAACACCATATATTTT. It is translated as CASSVGDRVGNTIYF.

The chain couples TRBV11-3 to TRBJ2-1; no firm D call. Trimming left V 2 bases short and J 2 bases short, with 7 bases between. The CDR3 extends over 14 amino acids. The germline V gene encodes CDR1 SGHNT and CDR2 YENEEA. CDR3: CASSLQSAYNEQFF. CDR3 bases: TGTGCCAGCAGCTTACAATCAGCCTACAATGAGCAGTTCTTC.